This T cell receptor beta chain derives from a study of identical twins. CDR3 size: 13 residues. Trimming cost V 3 bases and J 2 bases, with 10 bases left between them. Germline loops: CDR1 SQVTM, CDR2 ANQGSEA. Whole-study findings and limits: Those out-of-frame alpha sequences shared by twins showed an excess of low generation probability. In beta out-of-frame sequences, the excess sharing between twins was weaker.

Many counts were recorded for this clonotype. Its antigen is undetermined. Template switching, a step in the protocol, added a universal primer site, and cDNA carried unique molecular identifiers. TCRdb called the 5' RACE reads again in MiXCR, with one record for every CDR3 protein. This table holds around 1.7 million distinct CDR3 sequences, about 30% found once. The TCR comes from a newborn girl in good health. The sequencing input was cord blood. J is TRBJ2-5 and V is TRBV29-1; D is perhaps TRBD1 (5 bases). The chain's CDR3 is CSVDRVLQETQYF. CDR3 nucleotide sequence: TGCAGCGTTGACAGGGTTTTGCAAGAGACCCAGTACTTC.